Below, one TCR beta chain is given with its context. Data came from immunoSEQ multiplex PCR; TCRdb stores just in-frame clones and leaves some out. The top ten hold 14% of the sample, which has fewer than 200,000 clones, roughly 94% seen once. From germline, CDR1 is LNHDA and CDR2 SQIVND (reference sequence). This CDR3 is built from 14 residues. V dropped 2 bases and J dropped 8 bases, with 15 bases sitting between them. The source of the sample is a study of control samples from healthy donors and cancer patients. What was sequenced was PBMCs. The origin of this receptor is a man aged 55 to 70 with colorectal cancer. This chain joins TRBV19 and TRBJ1-2, with a weak D call TRBD1 (6 bases). CDR3 sequence (DNA): TGTGCCAGTAGTATACAACAGGGAAGAAGCGGCTACACCTTC. This sequence encodes CASSIQQGRSGYTF.